This entry features one T cell receptor beta chain sequence. Via MiXCR, TCRdb re-called the 5' RACE reads, giving one row per CDR3 protein. The profile shows 300,000 to 400,000 distinct CDR3 sequences, about 20% of them singletons. This CDR3 is 18 amino acids long. V gave up 0 bases and J gave up 5 bases, with 19 bases separating them. This specimen comes from a study of CD8 T cells in ankylosing spondylitis. The origin of this receptor is a male donor with ankylosing spondylitis or in good health (not recorded which). This chain connects TRBV23-1 to TRBJ2-2; perhaps TRBD1 as D (7 bases). TRBV23-1 is recorded as an ORF, its role being uncertain. Sequencing was done on a sample of blood, either unsorted or a sorted T cell fraction (not recorded which). The CDR3 reads CASSQSTGDRAGTGELFF. In nucleotides, the CDR3 is TGCGCCAGCAGTCAATCGACCGGAGACAGGGCGGGAACCGGGGAGCTGTTTTTT.